This TCR beta chain comes out of a study of cytomegalovirus exposure and HLA in healthy donors. Points from the study as a whole: The authors reported that TCR beta sequences could predict HLA-A and HLA-B alleles. These predictions were accurate for most subjects in the first cohort. There were reportedly fewer N-insertions in an Asian-associated ancestry cluster than the roughly 700-donor mean, in a later analysis.

To note about this clone: Its matching antigen is unknown.

PCR employed 60 Vbeta and 13 Jbeta primers. Produced via immunoSEQ multiplex PCR; TCRdb's table is partial and in-frame only. In the table there are approximately 110,000 clones, more than 65% of which are singletons. This CDR3 has 12 residues. V lost 7 bases, J lost 4 bases, and 13 bases lay in between. CDR1 and CDR2 from the germline V gene are SQVTM and ANQGSEA. What was sequenced was PBMCs. V gene TRBV29-1 combines with J gene TRBJ1-2; no clear D gene. The TCR originated in a woman aged 55-70 years in good health and CMV-seropositive. CDR3: CSADAGSYGYTF. The DNA of the CDR3 is TGCAGCGCTGACGCGGGGAGCTATGGCTACACCTTC.